These 18 T cell receptor beta chains share one sample of origin, sequenced in a study of patients and donors after allogeneic stem cell transplantation. TCRdb called the RT-PCR reads again in MiXCR, with one record for every CDR3 protein. Of about 160,000 distinct CDR3 sequences in the sample, over 30% were seen once. The sample was blood, either unsorted or a sorted T cell fraction (not recorded which). Receptors were obtained from a human donor who was either an allogeneic HSCT recipient or a stem cell or donor lymphocyte infusion donor (not recorded which). It is not recorded whose cells these are; they may come from a transplant donor.

This clonotype was observed a few times. The CDR3 region is CASTPVPGNQPQHF. In nucleotides, the CDR3 is TGTGCCAGCACCCCCGTTCCTGGCAATCAGCCCCAGCATTTT. The rearrangement joins TRBV28 to TRBJ1-5; unclear D gene. This CDR3 has 14 residues. V lost 7 bases, J lost 2 bases, and 12 bases lay in between. Germline CDR1 reads MDHEN; CDR2 reads SYDVKM.

This clonotype has a handful of counts. The V call is TRBV5-1, the J call TRBJ1-6; D ambiguous. This CDR3 is built from 14 residues. V dropped 4 bases and J dropped 9 bases, with 14 bases sitting between them. CDR1 and CDR2 (germline): SGHRS, YFSETQ. CDR3 coding DNA: TGCGCCAGCAGCGGCCTCATCGATGGTTCACCCCTCCACTTT. Amino acid sequence: CASSGLIDGSPLHF.

This clonotype was counted only a few times. CDR3 in amino acids: CASSLVGGESMNTEAFF. The CDR3 DNA sequence: TGTGCCAGCAGCTTAGTGGGTGGGGAGTCCATGAACACTGAAGCTTTCTTT. This rearrangement joins TRBV7-3 to TRBJ1-1; D ambiguous. The V gene's germline CDR1 is SGHTA and CDR2 FQGTGA. There are 17 residues in the CDR3. V lost 2 bases and J 0 bases, leaving 16 bases between the germline ends.

The CDR3 loop is CATSEDNEQFF. The DNA of the CDR3 is TGTGCCACCAGTGAGGACAATGAGCAGTTCTTC. V usage is TRBV24-1 and J usage is TRBJ2-1; no firm D call. Germline V gene data show CDR1 as KGHDR and CDR2 as SFDVKD. Trimming pared 4 bases from V and 5 bases from J, leaving 2 bases between. The length of the CDR3 is 11 residues.

The rearrangement links TRBV25-1 to TRBJ1-4, with 7 bases lining up with TRBD1. CDR3 size: 14 residues. Germline V gene data show CDR1 as MGHDK and CDR2 as SYGVNS. V lost 1 base, J lost 6 bases, and 2 bases stayed unmatched. CDR3 sequence (DNA): TGTGCCAGCAGTGAATTTGGGACAGATGAAAAACTGTTTTTT. This translates into CASSEFGTDEKLFF.

The chain combines TRBV14 with TRBJ2-1, with TRBD1 matching 9 bases. From germline, CDR1 is SGHDN and CDR2 FVKESK. The trim removed 3 bases at V and 5 bases at J, leaving 5 bases unmatched. The CDR3 totals 15 residues. The CDR3: CASSHPGQGDNEQFF. Written as DNA, the CDR3 is TGTGCCAGCAGCCACCCGGGACAGGGCGACAATGAGCAGTTCTTC.

This chain joins TRBV5-1 and TRBJ1-6, with no clear D. Germline V gene lookup returns CDR1 SGHRS and CDR2 YFSETQ. The CDR3 loop spans 14 amino acids. V gave up 4 bases and J gave up 9 bases, with 14 bases separating them. DNA for the CDR3: TGCGCCAGCAGCACCAGGATACAGCGTTCACCCCTCCACTTT. Translation gives CASSTRIQRSPLHF. Full variable domain (missing parts from reference TRBV5-1 and TRBJ1-6): KAGVTQTPRYLIKTRGQQVTLSCSPISGHRSVSWYQQTPGQGLQFLFEYFSETQRNKGNFPGRFSGRQFSNSRSEMNVSTLELGDSALYLCASSTRIQRSPLHFGNGTRLTVT.

The J gene is TRBJ2-5, the V gene TRBV6-2 or TRBV6-3; weak D call: TRBD2 (6 bases). CDR3 size: 14 residues. From germline, CDR1 is MNHEY and CDR2 SVGEGT. The V gene lost 2 bases and the J gene lost 2 bases, with 9 bases spanning the gap. Written as DNA, the CDR3 is TGTGCCAGCAGTTACAGGGAGGTTCAAGAGACCCAGTACTTC. Protein sequence: CASSYREVQETQYF.

The V gene is TRBV3-1, the J gene TRBJ2-2; 8 bases match TRBD1. CDR3 length: 16 residues. With 3 bases clipped from V and 2 bases from J, the junction kept 5 bases outside the gene matches. CDR1 and CDR2 from the germline V gene are LGHDT and YNNKEL (reference sequence). This CDR3 is CASSQYGQGNTGELFF. For the CDR3, the DNA is TGTGCCAGCAGCCAGTATGGACAGGGCAACACCGGGGAGCTGTTTTTT. Drawing the rest from reference TRBV3-1 and TRBJ2-2, the complete variable domain is DTAVSQTPKYLVTQMGNDKSIKCEQNLGHDTMYWYKQDSKKFLKIMFSYNNKELIINETVPNRFSPKSPDKAHLNLHINSLELGDSAVYFCASSQYGQGNTGELFFGEGSRLTVL.

This clonotype was detected only a few times. V gene TRBV12-3 or TRBV12-4 combines with J gene TRBJ1-1; D is perhaps TRBD1 (6 bases). Deletions cut 7 bases from V and 1 base from J, with 13 bases between. The CDR3 totals 14 residues. The CDR3 coding sequence is TGTGCCAGCAAGTGGGGGCACAGGAACACTGAAGCTTTCTTT. Its protein product is CASKWGHRNTEAFF.

This clonotype was recorded many times. V is TRBV4-1 and J is TRBJ1-1, with D unresolved. CDR3 length: 14 amino acids. Germline-derived CDR1 and CDR2 are MGHRA and YSYEKL. Deletions cut 0 bases from V and 6 bases from J, with 11 bases between. The CDR3 loop is CASSQEGPRAEAFF. The CDR3 coding sequence is TGCGCCAGCAGCCAAGAGGGCCCACGGGCTGAAGCTTTCTTT.

This chain connects TRBV6-1 to TRBJ1-2, with a tentative D call TRBD1 (6 bases). Germline assignment: CDR1 MNHNS and CDR2 SASEGT. V lost 2 bases and J lost 6, with 16 bases in between. CDR3 length equals 15 residues. Here the CDR3 reads CASSEPRQGKDGYTF. The CDR3 DNA reads TGTGCCAGCAGTGAACCCCGGCAGGGGAAGGATGGCTACACCTTC.

The rearrangement joins TRBV28 to TRBJ2-5, with D hard to call. Trimming cost V 0 bases and J 3 bases, with 2 bases left between them. The germline gives CDR1 MDHEN, CDR2 SYDVKM. There are 12 residues in the CDR3. The CDR3 spells CASSLWEETQYF. DNA of the CDR3: TGTGCCAGCAGTTTATGGGAAGAGACCCAGTACTTC.

This chain links TRBV6-5 with TRBJ1-3, with unresolved D. Per germline, CDR1 MNHEY and CDR2 SVGAGI. The CDR3 covers 14 residues. V gave up 10 bases and J gave up 0 bases, with 13 bases separating them. CDR3: CAIPDRFSGNTIYF. The CDR3 nucleotides read TGTGCCATCCCAGACCGTTTCTCTGGAAACACCATATATTTT.

The chain links TRBV27 to TRBJ1-6, with 8 bases that match TRBD1. Germline values: CDR1 MNHEY, CDR2 SMNVEV (reference sequence). The CDR3 length is 13 residues. With 4 bases clipped from V and 10 bases from J, the junction kept 3 bases outside the gene matches. CDR3 DNA sequence: TGTGCCAGCAGTTACTCAGGGGGCTCACCCCTCCACTTT. Translating it yields CASSYSGGSPLHF.

The rearrangement uses TRBV15 and TRBJ2-1, with 8 nucleotides matching TRBD1. The CDR3 runs to 13 residues. CDR1 LNHNV and CDR2 YYDKDF come from the germline V gene (reference sequence). The V and J ends lost 6 bases and 3 bases, in that order; junction bases with no gene match: 1. The CDR3 DNA is TGTGCCACCAGACAGGGGGTCTACAATGAGCAGTTCTTC. Translated: CATRQGVYNEQFF. Supplemented by reference TRBV15 and TRBJ2-1, the full variable domain reads DAMVIQNPRYQVTQFGKPVTLSCSQTLNHNVMYWYQQKSSQAPKLLFHYYDKDFNNEADTPDNFQSRRPNTSFCFLDIRSPGLGDTAMYLCATRQGVYNEQFFGPGTRLTVL.

The rearrangement joins TRBV10-3 to TRBJ2-1, with D perhaps TRBD1 or TRBD2 (6 bases each). This CDR3 has 14 residues. Germline loops: CDR1 ENHRY, CDR2 SYGVKD. V was cut by 4 bases and J by 9 bases, with 16 bases left in between. As DNA, the CDR3 is TGTGCCATCAGTGCCCCGGGGGACACCCCTGAGCAGTTCTTC. This translates into CAISAPGDTPEQFF.

The V call is TRBV20-1, the J call TRBJ2-2; 8 bases are a match to TRBD1. V trimming: 6 bases; J trimming: 1 base; junction bases outside the gene matches: 4. The CDR3 spans 14 residues. Looked up from germline, CDR1 is DFQATT and CDR2 is SNEGSKA (reference sequence). This CDR3 reads CSARTGKNTGELFF. The DNA of the CDR3 is TGCAGTGCGCGGACAGGGAAGAACACCGGGGAGCTGTTTTTT.